The T cell receptor (beta chain) described here comes from a study of T cell repertoires in cytomegalovirus infection. About the study: From public TCR beta signatures came an indication of both CMV infection and matching HLA type. Study conclusions and caveats: HLA-C-restricted CMV clonotypes gave the most frequent clonotype in two of eight donors.

Trimming removed 6 bases at V and 7 bases at J, with 13 bases between. CDR1 is SQVTM, CDR2 ANQGSEA, per germline. The CDR3 totals 11 residues. The table lists this clonotype with many counts. Its antigen is not identified. TCRdb reanalysed the reads using MiXCR and keeps one entry per CDR3 protein. The sample carries 290,000 or so distinct CDR3 sequences, about 9.1% recorded once. The sequenced sample was PBMCs. This rearrangement joins TRBV29-1 to TRBJ2-7; D might be TRBD1 or TRBD2, each matching 5 bases. The receptor comes from a human donor in good health (CMV status not recorded). Some clones in this sample may be carry-over from other donors' samples. The CDR3 here is CSVRDGGEQYV. The CDR3 bases are TGCAGCGTCAGGGACGGAGGTGAGCAGTACGTC.